This T cell receptor (beta chain) was found in a study of blood T cell repertoires in COVID-19. The CDR3 loop spans 15 amino acids. Trimming pared 3 bases from V and 5 bases from J, leaving 17 bases between. Germline V CDR1 and CDR2: SGDLS, YYNGEE. Generated by immunoSEQ multiplex PCR, the TCRdb table keeps only in-frame clones and is missing some. The sample lists 160,000 or so clones; 84% were seen once. The source material was PBMCs or T cells enriched from blood (not recorded which). This sequence originates from a man between 50 and 59 years old who had recovered from COVID-19. V and J are TRBV9 and TRBJ2-5, with D possibly being TRBD1 (7 bases). CDR3 residues: CASSAYRGGGETQYF. The CDR3 coding sequence is TGTGCCAGCAGCGCCTACAGGGGAGGAGGGGAGACCCAGTACTTC. Complete variable domain (other parts from reference TRBV9 and TRBJ2-5): DSGVTQTPKHLITATGQRVTLRCSPRSGDLSVYWYQQSLDQGLQFLIQYYNGEERAKGNILERFSAQQFPDLHSELNLSSLELGDSALYFCASSAYRGGGETQYFGPGTRLLVL.